The clone carrying this TCR beta chain was observed once. Its antigen is unknown. The data derive from a study of TIL therapy for anti-PD-1-resistant metastatic lung cancer. Study at large: Progressing patients received lymphodepletion, expanded TIL infusion and IL-2. Tumors had a median PD-L1 proportion score of 6%.

This was the immunoSEQ v3 assay. Produced via immunoSEQ multiplex PCR; TCRdb's table is partial and in-frame only. The table has around 15,000 clones, roughly 70% seen once; the top ten hold around 35%. Study-wide findings and caveats: After infusion, TIL clonotypes partly replaced peripheral T cells and declined over months. This highly selected cohort may not generalize to typical lung cancer patients.

This CDR3 comprises 15 residues. V gave up 3 bases and J gave up 5 bases; unmatched junction bases: 9. The V gene's germline CDR1 is SGHRS and CDR2 YFSETQ. This sample's time point: pre-treatment sample, taken before nivolumab and TIL therapy. The source material was blood, sampled at baseline. V and J are TRBV5-1 and TRBJ2-5, with TRBD2 matching over 8 bases. The TCR originated in a person aged 25 to 79 with non-small cell lung cancer. CDR3 region: CASSSGGAEGETQYF. CDR3 in DNA: TGCGCCAGCAGCTCCGGGGGGGCGGAAGGGGAGACCCAGTACTTC.